These 30 T cell receptor beta chains were sequenced from one sample in a study of CD8+ T cells in alopecia areata. After pooling, cutaneous lymph node cells were sorted with CD4, CD8alpha, NKG2D, NKG2ACE and other markers. RNA, once extracted, was reverse transcribed into cDNA for use as the sequencing template. Assay: immunoSEQ multiplex PCR; the TCRdb copy retains only in-frame clones and omits some. This set yields 270,000 or so clones and no singletons; the top ten hold more than 1%. The sequenced sample was CD4+ T cells sorted from a lymph node. The origin of the receptors is a C3H/HeJ mouse with alopecia areata. The mouse line has the MHC haplotype H2-k.

Concerning this clone itself: All gene names here are mouse names. The CDR3 end lies 4 residues beyond the end of the read and is filled in from the germline J gene. This sequence joins TRBV5 and TRBJ1-4; D might be TRBD1 (6 bases). The germline V gene has CDR1 LGHNA and CDR2 YNLKQL (reference sequence). This CDR3 is built from 16 residues. CDR3 protein: CASSQDPGLGAERLFF. Partial CDR3 DNA: TGTGCCAGCAGCCAAGATCCAGGACTGGGGGCCGAA.

On this clone: Gene names denote mouse genes. From the germline J gene comes the end of the CDR3, since the read stops 4 residues before it. J is TRBJ2-5 and V is TRBV19; 8 bases are shared with TRBD2. The germline V gene encodes CDR1 FNHDT and CDR2 SITEND (reference sequence). V gave up 5 bases and J gave up 2 bases; unmatched junction bases: 4. The CDR3 has 14 amino acids. Incomplete CDR3 DNA: TGTGCCAGCAGCAAGGGACTGGTCCAAGAC. It encodes CASSKGLVQD. The full CDR3 reads CASSKGLVQDTQYF.

This clone was counted a few times. The listed genes are named as in mouse. The read is 4 residues too short to cover the CDR3 end, so that end is filled in from the germline J gene. The genes are TRBV13-1 and TRBJ2-2, with D possibly being TRBD2 (6 bases). The CDR3 contains 15 residues. The ends were cut back, 3 bases at V and 0 bases at J, with 9 bases in the middle. Germline CDR1 NSHNY, CDR2 SYGAGN. The CDR3 region is CASSVWGANTGQLYF. The DNA read from the CDR3 is TGTGCCAGCAGTGTCTGGGGAGCAAACACCGGG.

Regarding this clone: Gene names follow the mouse nomenclature. The missing CDR3 end, 4 residues past where the read stops, is filled in from the germline J gene. The sample contains more than one DNA sequence encoding this CDR3. J is TRBJ2-5 and V is TRBV19; 11 positions match TRBD1. The germline V gene has CDR1 FNHDT and CDR2 SITEND (reference sequence). This CDR3 is built from 13 residues. The chain's CDR3 is CASSRDRGDTQYF. The CDR3 DNA, read in part, is TGTGCCAGCAGTAGGGACAGGGGGGAC.

This clone came up a few times. The listed genes are named as in mouse. The CDR3 goes on 3 residues after the read ends, and that part is filled in from the germline J gene. This chain uses TRBV1 with TRBJ1-6, with a possible D match to TRBD1 (5 bases). TRBJ1-6 is given ORF status, its function remaining uncertain. The CDR3 has 14 amino acids. The ends were cut back, 0 bases at V and 8 bases at J, with 8 bases in the middle. Per the germline V gene, CDR1 is NSQYPW and CDR2 is LRSPGD (reference sequence). CDR3 amino acids: CTCSADWGDSPLYF. The sequenced CDR3 bases are TGCACCTGCAGTGCAGATTGGGGGGATTCGCCC.

With regard to this clone: Gene and germline names: mouse. The CDR3 goes on 4 residues after the read ends, and that part is filled in from the germline J gene. J is TRBJ2-5 and V is TRBV13-2; 7 nucleotides match TRBD1. V shed 3 bases and J 3 bases; nucleotides not matched to a gene: 7. Per germline, CDR1 NNHNN and CDR2 SYGAGS (reference sequence). CDR3 length equals 15 residues. CDR3 bases read: TGTGCCAGCGGTGGTCCGGGACAGCCTCAAGAC. Its translation is CASGGPGQPQD. The CDR3 as a whole reads CASGGPGQPQDTQYF.

This clone was observed at least ten times. Any gene name here is a mouse gene name. The DNA ends 4 residues before the CDR3 does, and the rest of the CDR3 is filled in from the germline J gene. The rearrangement links TRBV13-3 to TRBJ2-2, with D possibly being TRBD1 (6 bases). From germline, CDR1 is NNHDY and CDR2 SYVADS. The CDR3 has 14 residues. Trimming shortened V by 1 base and J by 4 bases, and 8 bases separated the two germline ends. The CDR3 bases that were read are TGTGCCAGCAGTGATCCAGGGGCCACCGGG. It translates to CASSDPGATG. The full-length CDR3 reads as CASSDPGATGQLYF.

Turning to this clone: Gene names follow the mouse nomenclature. This CDR3 is CASSMNNYNSPLYF. CDR3 DNA, as far as it was read: TGTGCCAGCAGTATGAACAACTATAATTCGCCC. This chain links TRBV19 with TRBJ1-6; unclear D gene. The CDR3 end lies 3 residues beyond the end of the read and is filled in from the germline J gene. TRBJ1-6 counts as an open reading frame of uncertain function. The V gene lost 2 bases and the J gene lost 3 bases, with 6 bases spanning the gap. The CDR3 runs to 14 residues. The germline gives CDR1 FNHDT, CDR2 SITEND (reference sequence).

This clone was detected a few times. Gene names follow the mouse nomenclature. The read halts 4 residues ahead of the CDR3 end, with the missing end drawn from the germline J gene. The V and J genes are TRBV13-2 and TRBJ1-2; possibly TRBD1 for D (5 bases). CDR1 is NNHNN, CDR2 SYGAGS, per germline (reference sequence). The V end lost 4 bases, the J end lost 4 bases, and 11 bases lay between the germline ends. The CDR3 is 13 residues long. Incomplete CDR3 DNA: TGTGCCAGCGGTAGGGCAAGGGGCTCC. Residues: CASGRARGS. The entire CDR3 is CASGRARGSDYTF.

Note on this clone: Gene names follow the mouse nomenclature. The read comes to an end 4 residues before the CDR3 does, leaving the germline J gene to fill in the end. This chain links TRBV13-1 with TRBJ1-1; TRBD1 matches 8 bases. V was pared by 5 bases and J by 0 bases, with 6 bases of the junction left unmatched. Germline V CDR1 and CDR2: NSHNY, SYGAGN. This CDR3 has 15 residues. The CDR3 is CASSAGQGPNTEVFF. CDR3 DNA, as far as it was read: TGTGCCAGCAGCGCCGGACAGGGTCCAAACACA.

This clone showed up just a few times. Gene names follow the mouse nomenclature. Coverage ceases 4 residues before the CDR3 finishes, and the germline J gene fills in the end. The rearrangement links TRBV5 to TRBJ2-1; 7 positions agree with TRBD1. Germline V gives CDR1 LGHNA, CDR2 YNLKQL (reference sequence). The CDR3 contains 15 residues. The CDR3 loop is CASSQDTGARAEQFF. The CDR3 bases that were read are TGTGCCAGCAGCCAAGATACAGGGGCAAGAGCT.

This clone showed up just a few times. Gene names are the mouse ones. The read falls 4 residues short of the CDR3 end, and the missing part is taken from the germline J gene. J is TRBJ2-3 and V is TRBV13-3, with 7 bases fitting TRBD1. Germline CDR1 is NNHDY and CDR2 is SYVADS. With 0 bases clipped from V and 0 bases from J, the junction kept 4 bases outside the gene matches. This CDR3 is 16 amino acids long. CDR3 bases read: TGTGCCAGCAGTGATGCCTCACAGGGGAGTGCAGAA. Its translation: CASSDASQGSAE. The entire CDR3 protein reads CASSDASQGSAETLYF.

Comments on this clone: The gene symbols are mouse symbols. The read falls 4 residues short of the CDR3 end, and the missing part is taken from the germline J gene. V usage is TRBV13-2 and J usage is TRBJ1-1; D is unresolved. The CDR3 spans 12 residues. V lost 5 bases and J lost 2, with 7 bases in between. Germline V gene sequence: CDR1 NNHNN, CDR2 SYGAGS (reference sequence). The covered CDR3 bases are TGTGCCAGCGGGCAGACTAACACA. The encoded protein is CASGQTNT. The whole CDR3 is CASGQTNTEVFF.

A remark on this clone: Here the gene names and germline are mouse. The CDR3 is cut off 4 residues early in the read; its end comes from the germline J gene. This chain links TRBV13-3 with TRBJ1-1; the match to TRBD1 covers 11 bases. The junction had 6 bases not matched to a gene; V was cut back by 5 bases and J by 0 bases. This CDR3 is built from 16 residues. The germline V gene encodes CDR1 NNHDY and CDR2 SYVADS. The chain's CDR3 is CASSRDRGIANTEVFF. CDR3 DNA (partial): TGTGCCAGCAGCCGGGACAGGGGGATTGCAAACACA.

The sample holds a few counts of this clone. The genes and germline here are from mouse. The DNA ends 4 residues before the CDR3 does, and the rest of the CDR3 is filled in from the germline J gene. Other nucleotide sequences from this sample produce the same CDR3. The chain links TRBV1 to TRBJ2-7, with TRBD2 identical over 10 bases. J was trimmed by 0 bases and V by 3 bases; bases with no gene match: 2. Germline V gives CDR1 NSQYPW, CDR2 LRSPGD (reference sequence). The CDR3 spans 15 residues. CDR3 amino acids: CTCSATGGSSYEQYF. The part of the CDR3 DNA that was read is TGCACCTGCAGTGCGACTGGGGGGAGCTCCTAT.

Comments on this clone: Gene names and germline match the mouse. Read coverage stops 4 residues before the CDR3 terminus; the germline J gene supplies the remainder. V gene TRBV17 combines with J gene TRBJ1-1; 9 bases agree with TRBD1. Germline V CDR1 and CDR2: MNHDT, YYDKIL. This CDR3 is built from 14 residues. The junction had 0 bases not matched to a gene; V was cut back by 1 base and J by 3 bases. The DNA read from the CDR3 is TGTGCTAGCAGTAGAGGGACAGGGGACACA. As protein: CASSRGTGDT. The whole CDR3 reads CASSRGTGDTEVFF.

This clone showed up just a few times. Genes here carry mouse names. Read data end 4 residues before the CDR3 end; the end is taken from the germline J gene. This chain uses TRBV13-3 with TRBJ2-5; 8 nucleotides match TRBD1. The CDR3 is 15 amino acids. Germline V gives CDR1 NNHDY, CDR2 SYVADS. Incomplete CDR3 DNA: TGTGCCAGCAGTGGCCTCGACAGGGGAAGAGAC. Translated, it gives CASSGLDRGRD. The full CDR3 protein is CASSGLDRGRDTQYF. Full variable domain (outside the CDR3, taken from reference TRBV13-3 and TRBJ2-5): EAAVTQSPRSKVAVTGGKVTLSCHQTNNHDYMYWYRQDTGHGLRLIHYSYVADSTEKGDIPDGYKASRPSQENFSLILELASLSQTAVYFCASSGLDRGRDTQYFGPGTRLLVL.

This clone was seen a few times. Mouse gene names apply. The CDR3 protein is CASRPDRGQDTQYF. The covered CDR3 bases are TGTGCCAGCAGACCCGACAGGGGCCAAGAC. The rearrangement joins TRBV14 to TRBJ2-5; 8 bases line up with TRBD1. The read falls 4 residues short of the CDR3 end, and the missing part is taken from the germline J gene. V was pared by 5 bases and J by 2 bases, with 4 bases of the junction left unmatched. The CDR3 totals 14 residues. CDR1 SGHDT and CDR2 FRDEAV come from the germline V gene.

Comment on this clone: A much larger clone is a single base away; this may be a read error. The gene symbols are mouse symbols. The read falls 4 residues short of the CDR3 end, and the missing part is taken from the germline J gene. The sample carries other DNA sequences with the same CDR3. The V gene is TRBV13-1, the J gene TRBJ1-1; D is unresolved. Germline CDR1 reads NSHNY; CDR2 reads SYGAGN. V lost 3 bases, J lost 0 bases, and 6 bases lay in between. The CDR3 extends over 13 amino acids. The CDR3 loop is CASSGQANTEVFF. The part of the CDR3 DNA that was read is TGTGCCAGCAGTGGGCAGGCAAACACA.

This clone has more than one count but fewer than ten. Gene names and germline refer to mouse. The CDR3 goes on 4 residues after the read ends, and that part is filled in from the germline J gene. The rearrangement uses TRBV5 and TRBJ2-7, with 13 nucleotides matching TRBD2. Germline CDR1 is LGHNA and CDR2 is YNLKQL (reference sequence). CDR3 size: 15 residues. The CDR3 loop reads CASSQDGTGGDEQYF. CDR3 DNA (partial): TGTGCCAGCAGCCAAGATGGGACTGGGGGGGAT.

This clone was observed a handful of times. Here the gene names and germline are mouse. The read falls 4 residues short of the CDR3 end, and the missing part is taken from the germline J gene. The same CDR3 is also encoded by other DNA sequences in this sample. The chain couples TRBV1 to TRBJ2-1; D remains unclear. V lost 0 bases to trimming and J lost 0 bases, with 3 bases between them. The CDR3 length is 14 residues. The germline V gene encodes CDR1 NSQYPW and CDR2 LRSPGD (reference sequence). The CDR3 reads CTCSAELNYAEQFF. The CDR3 bases that were read are TGCACCTGCAGTGCAGAACTTAACTATGCT.

This clone was detected a few times. The gene symbols are mouse symbols. The read ends 4 residues early relative to the CDR3; the germline J gene fills the gap. The chain has TRBV12-1 and TRBJ2-5; D perhaps matches TRBD2 (6 bases). Germline assignment: CDR1 SGHSN and CDR2 HYEKVE. This CDR3 is 14 amino acids long. The V gene lost 0 bases and the J gene lost 3 bases, with 9 bases spanning the gap. The part of the CDR3 DNA that was read is TGTGCCAGCTCTCTCGGGGGGTCTCAAGAC. It translates to CASSLGGSQD. The full CDR3 sequence reads CASSLGGSQDTQYF.

In regard to this clone: Gene names are mouse gene names. The CDR3 loop is CASSIPGGDYAEQFF. The CDR3 bases that were read are TGTGCCAGCAGTATACCTGGGGGGGACTATGCT. V gene TRBV19 combines with J gene TRBJ2-1; 9 bases map to TRBD2. The CDR3 goes on 4 residues after the read ends, and that part is filled in from the germline J gene. The CDR3 contains 15 residues. CDR1 is FNHDT, CDR2 SITEND, per germline (reference sequence). V lost 1 base to trimming and J lost 2 bases; unmatched junction nucleotides: 1.

This clone was picked up a small number of times. Gene names are mouse gene names. With the read ending 4 residues before the CDR3 end, the germline J gene is used to fill in that end. V gene TRBV13-3 combines with J gene TRBJ2-7, with 8 bases that match TRBD2. CDR1 is NNHDY and CDR2 is SYVADS in the germline V gene. This CDR3 contains 14 residues. The CDR3 here is CASSRSWGVYEQYF. The CDR3 DNA, read in part, is TGTGCCAGCAGTCGGAGCTGGGGGGTTTAT.

A few counts support this clone. Mouse gene names and germline throughout. Coverage ceases 4 residues before the CDR3 finishes, and the germline J gene fills in the end. The chain is built from TRBV13-1 and TRBJ2-5, with no clear D. The CDR3 loop spans 12 amino acids. Trimming removed 6 bases from V and 2 bases from J, with 7 bases in between. Germline assignment: CDR1 NSHNY and CDR2 SYGAGN. The CDR3 region is CASNDIQDTQYF. CDR3 bases read: TGTGCCAGCAATGACATCCAAGAC.

This clone was picked up a small number of times. Gene names are the mouse ones. The read terminates 3 residues ahead of where the CDR3 ends, so the germline J gene completes it. The chain employs TRBV19 and TRBJ1-6, with no clear D. TRBJ1-6 is an ORF for which the function is uncertain. The V end lost 6 bases, the J end lost 0 bases, and 10 bases lay between the germline ends. CDR1 is FNHDT and CDR2 is SITEND in the germline V gene (reference sequence). CDR3 length: 15 amino acids. The CDR3 DNA, read in part, is TGTGCCAGCACCCCTCAGAATTCCTATAATTCGCCC. Amino acid sequence: CASTPQNSYNSP. The whole CDR3 protein is CASTPQNSYNSPLYF.

This clone was counted only a few times. A read error may be the cause here, since a much bigger clone is one base away. Genes here carry mouse names. The sequenced fragment ends 4 residues before the CDR3 boundary, so the rest is inferred from the germline J gene. The gene calls are TRBV4 and TRBJ2-2; 10 nucleotides agree with TRBD1. This CDR3 is 15 amino acids long. Per germline, CDR1 LGHDT and CDR2 YNNKQL (reference sequence). The V and J ends lost 5 bases and 1 base, in that order; junction bases with no gene match: 1. CDR3 DNA, as far as it was read: TGTGCCAGCAGCCGGGACAGGGGAAACACCGGG. Protein product: CASSRDRGNTG. The complete CDR3 protein is CASSRDRGNTGQLYF.

This clone has only a few counts. These gene names are mouse names. The read is 4 residues too short to cover the CDR3 end, so that end is filled in from the germline J gene. The J gene is TRBJ2-1, the V gene TRBV19; tentatively, D is TRBD2 (7 bases). V lost 3 bases, J lost 3 bases, and 13 bases lay in between. Germline V CDR1 and CDR2: FNHDT, SITEND (reference sequence). The CDR3 covers 15 residues. CDR3: CASSTGGAAYAEQFF. CDR3 bases read: TGTGCCAGCAGTACGGGGGGCGCGGCCTATGCT.

Turning to this clone: Mouse germline and gene names are used. The CDR3 end lies 4 residues beyond the end of the read and is filled in from the germline J gene. The V gene is TRBV13-1, the J gene TRBJ2-5; 10 positions match TRBD2. Per germline, CDR1 NSHNY and CDR2 SYGAGN. This CDR3 is 14 amino acids long. The sequenced part of the CDR3 DNA is TGTGCCAGCAGTGCTGGGGGGGCAGAGGAC. It codes for CASSAGGAED. The whole CDR3 sequence is CASSAGGAEDTQYF.

This clone has just a few counts. Gene names refer to mouse genes. The missing CDR3 end, 4 residues past where the read stops, is filled in from the germline J gene. The chain carries TRBV19 and TRBJ2-5; 9 bases are a match to TRBD1. Germline CDR1 FNHDT, CDR2 SITEND (reference sequence). The ends lost 3 bases at V and 0 bases at J; junction bases unmatched: 2. The CDR3 length is 15 residues. The CDR3 loop reads CASSRQGGNQDTQYF. CDR3 DNA (partial): TGTGCCAGCAGTAGACAGGGGGGGAACCAAGAC.